The sequence of this T cell receptor beta chain was determined in a study of T cell responses to AZD1222 COVID-19 vaccine. Study in general: The analysis combined second doses at about 4 or about 12 weeks. Study results and caveats: Recipients of two AZD1222 doses showed rising Spike-specific TCR breadth and depth. White British ancestry dominated among donors, who included more females, and clonal diversity was possibly underestimated. Baseline seropositivity occurred in only six AZD1222 recipients.

The protocol was immunoSEQ multiplex PCR, while the TCRdb copy is restricted to in-frame clones and leaves out a portion. The sample has 100,000 or so clones; 86% are singletons. As regards this clone: Its antigen is not identified.

The sequencing here drew on peripheral blood, taken on day 0 of AZD1222 vaccination. The origin of this receptor is an adult in good health.

The CDR3 DNA reads TGTGCCAGCAGTCCGGGCGGGCCCCGGGAGACCCAGTACTTC. This codes for CASSPGGPRETQYF. The chain joins TRBV27 to TRBJ2-5; perhaps TRBD2 as D (5 bases). The CDR3 runs to 14 residues. The V gene lost 5 bases and the J gene lost 5 bases, with 15 bases spanning the gap. Germline CDR1 and CDR2: MNHEY and SMNVEV (reference sequence).